The TCR beta chain described here comes from a study of CD8 T cells in ankylosing spondylitis. Study observations and caveats: Blood of patients with ankylosing spondylitis appeared to be characterized by a TCR beta motif of eight highly homologous variants.

Comment on this clonotype: Its target is unknown.

Trimming took off 5 bases at V and 5 bases at J, with 11 bases between the two ends. The CDR3 has 13 amino acids. The germline V gene encodes CDR1 SGHAT and CDR2 FQNNGV. TCRdb fed the 5' RACE reads into MiXCR, producing one record per CDR3 protein. Among around 440,000 distinct CDR3 sequences listed, approximately 17% were seen once. V usage is TRBV11-2 and J usage is TRBJ2-3; D call uncertain. This clonotype originated in a male donor with ankylosing spondylitis. What was sequenced was blood, either unsorted or a sorted T cell fraction (not recorded which). In DNA form, the CDR3 reads TGTGCCAGCAGCCCCCAACTGATAGATACGCAGTATTTT. This encodes CASSPQLIDTQYF.